The 9 T cell receptor beta chains reported below all come from one sample, sequenced in a study of T cells in localized non-small cell lung cancer. Profiling relied on immunoSEQ multiplex PCR, and the TCRdb table lists in-frame clones only, not all of them. Of approximately 29,000 clones listed, 80% to 90% are singletons. The input for sequencing was peripheral blood, taken before any cancer treatment. These receptor sequences come from a male donor at least 60 years old with stage I lung adenocarcinoma.

The chain carries TRBV19 and TRBJ2-1, with 10 bases lining up with TRBD2. J was trimmed by 9 bases and V by 6 bases; bases with no gene match: 17. The CDR3 has 17 residues. Germline lookup yields CDR1 LNHDA and CDR2 SQIVND (reference sequence). The CDR3, as DNA: TGTGCCAGTAGCGCGATATCCCTAGCGGGGGTTTCTGGTGAGCAGTTCTTC. It yields the protein CASSAISLAGVSGEQFF. Variable domain in full (rest from reference TRBV19 and TRBJ2-1): DGGITQSPKYLFRKEGQNVTLSCEQNLNHDAMYWYRQDPGQGLRLIYYSQIVNDFQKGDIAEGYSVSREKKESFPLTVTSAQKNPTAFYLCASSAISLAGVSGEQFFGPGTRLTVL.

The gene calls are TRBV14 and TRBJ2-4; D is possibly TRBD1 (6 bases). Germline V gives CDR1 SGHDN, CDR2 FVKESK. CDR3 length: 19 residues. Trimming removed 0 bases at V and 1 base at J, with 19 bases between. CDR3 protein: CASSQDSTGNLLAKNIQYF. CDR3 sequence (DNA): TGTGCCAGCAGCCAAGATTCAACAGGGAATCTGTTGGCCAAAAACATTCAGTACTTC.

The rearrangement links TRBV27 to TRBJ2-5; the D is unclear. The CDR3 has 13 amino acids. Germline assignment: CDR1 MNHEY and CDR2 SMNVEV (reference sequence). V was shortened by 2 bases and J by 0 bases, with 4 bases between the two germline ends. CDR3 DNA sequence: TGTGCCAGCAGTTTAGGGTACCAAGAGACCCAGTACTTC. Amino acids: CASSLGYQETQYF.

The gene calls are TRBV28 and TRBJ2-3; possibly TRBD2 for D (5 bases). The germline CDR1 and CDR2 sequences are MDHEN and SYDVKM. This CDR3 region has 14 residues. V lost 6 bases to trimming and J lost 2 bases, with 12 bases between them. The CDR3 bases are TGTGCCAGCAGCGCTGCGGGCTCCACAGATACGCAGTATTTT. It yields the protein CASSAAGSTDTQYF. The whole variable domain, filled in from reference TRBV28 and TRBJ2-3, reads DVKVTQSSRYLVKRTGEKVFLECVQDMDHENMFWYRQDPGLGLRLIYFSYDVKMKEKGDIPEGYSVSREKKERFSLILESASTNQTSMYLCASSAAGSTDTQYFGPGTRLTVL.

CDR3 residues: CASMSRGSYNEQFF. CDR3 bases: TGTGCCAGCATGAGCCGGGGCTCCTACAATGAGCAGTTCTTC. V usage is TRBV6-1 and J usage is TRBJ2-1; possible D gene TRBD2, 5 bases. The CDR3 sequence is 14 residues long. Trimming left V 7 bases short and J 0 bases short, with 10 bases between. The germline V gene has CDR1 MNHNS and CDR2 SASEGT.

This clone was detected only once. The DNA of the CDR3 is TGCGCCAGCAGCTTTCCCCTCGAGACTAGCGGGGGGGCCTCGGACAAAAACATTCAGTACTTC. Translation gives CASSFPLETSGGASDKNIQYF. V is TRBV5-1 and J is TRBJ2-4; 14 nucleotides line up with TRBD2. Trimming at V came to 2 bases and at J to 3 bases, leaving 16 bases not matched to a gene. Germline-derived CDR1 and CDR2 are SGHRS and YFSETQ. The CDR3 contains 21 residues.

The chain joins TRBV4-2 to TRBJ1-3; 7 bases fit TRBD1. The germline V gene has CDR1 LGHNA and CDR2 YNFKEQ. J was trimmed by 0 bases and V by 2 bases; bases with no gene match: 10. This CDR3 is 18 amino acids long. As DNA, the CDR3 is TGTGCCAGCAGCCAACCACCCGGGGACAGCCTCTCTGGAAACACCATATATTTT. Amino acids: CASSQPPGDSLSGNTIYF.

The V gene is TRBV19, the J gene TRBJ1-5, with unresolved D. Germline CDR1 reads LNHDA; CDR2 reads SQIVND (reference sequence). Trimming took 5 bases from V and 3 from J, leaving 8 bases between them. This CDR3 spans 13 amino acids. CDR3 sequence reads: CASSAQVNQPQHF. Written as DNA, the CDR3 is TGTGCCAGTAGTGCTCAAGTCAATCAGCCCCAGCATTTT.

The rearrangement joins TRBV29-1 to TRBJ2-2; a weak D match, TRBD2 (6 bases). The CDR3 is 14 amino acids. V lost 7 bases, J lost 4 bases, and 16 bases lay in between. Looked up from germline, CDR1 is SQVTM and CDR2 is ANQGSEA. The DNA of the CDR3 is TGCAGCGCCGGACGGGGGTTGTTCACCGGGGAGCTGTTTTTT. This encodes CSAGRGLFTGELFF.